This T cell receptor beta chain was profiled in a study of blood T cell repertoires in COVID-19. Repertoires were generated with immunoSEQ multiplex PCR, while TCRdb's copy carries only in-frame clones and drops some. The sample carries some 340,000 clones, approximately 91% recorded once. Germline V gives CDR1 LNHDA, CDR2 SQIVND (reference sequence). With V trimmed by 3 bases and J by 8 bases, 6 bases remained unmatched. CDR3 length equals 13 residues. The chain couples TRBV19 to TRBJ1-2; 7 bases map to TRBD1. The sequence was collected from a woman aged 30 to 39 who had been exposed to COVID-19. The sequenced sample was PBMCs or T cells enriched from blood (not recorded which). The CDR3 region is CASSMKGAGGYTF. The CDR3 coding sequence is TGTGCCAGTAGTATGAAGGGGGCCGGGGGCTACACCTTC.